This TCR beta chain came from a study of cytomegalovirus exposure and HLA in healthy donors. At the level of the study: Earlier results showed 117 million unique TCR beta sequences derived from approximately 170 million T cells. General observations from the study: There were reportedly fewer N-insertions in an Asian-associated ancestry cluster than the roughly 700-donor mean, in a later analysis. Later analysis identified about 18,000 TCR beta sequences associated with HLA alleles, using a false discovery rate threshold of 0.05. For presence/absence analyses, sequencing depth was assumed to be roughly uniform across donors.

PCR amplification relied on 60 Vbeta primers (plus 13 Jbeta primers). Some clones are missing from TCRdb's copy, which holds only in-frame ones; the method was immunoSEQ multiplex PCR. Here the sample spans just over 150,000 clones, around 83% being singletons. In its sample, this clone was seen once. The antigen is unknown. Between the trimmed V and J ends, which lost 0 bases and 0 bases, there was a span of 8 bases. This CDR3 region has 16 residues. CDR1 is SNHLY and CDR2 is FYNNEI in the germline V gene. Sequencing input: PBMCs. The TCR sequence derives from a man in his fifties or sixties in good health and CMV-seropositive. This chain links TRBV2 with TRBJ2-2; possibly TRBD1 for D (6 bases). CDR3 DNA sequence: TGTGCCAGCAGTGAAGCTGGGGACACGAACACCGGGGAGCTGTTTTTT. Encoded protein: CASSEAGDTNTGELFF.